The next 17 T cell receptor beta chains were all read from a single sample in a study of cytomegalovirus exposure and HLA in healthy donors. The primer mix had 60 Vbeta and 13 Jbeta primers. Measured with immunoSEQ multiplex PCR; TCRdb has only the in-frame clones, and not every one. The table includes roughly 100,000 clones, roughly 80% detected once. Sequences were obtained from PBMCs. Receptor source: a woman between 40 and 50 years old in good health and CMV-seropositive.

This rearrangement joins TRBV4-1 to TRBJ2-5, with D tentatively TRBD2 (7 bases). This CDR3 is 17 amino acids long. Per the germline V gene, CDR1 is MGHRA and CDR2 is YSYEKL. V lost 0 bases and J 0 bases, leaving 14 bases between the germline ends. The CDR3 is CASSQDPTGGYQETQYF. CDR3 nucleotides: TGCGCCAGCAGCCAAGATCCTACGGGGGGCTACCAAGAGACCCAGTACTTC.

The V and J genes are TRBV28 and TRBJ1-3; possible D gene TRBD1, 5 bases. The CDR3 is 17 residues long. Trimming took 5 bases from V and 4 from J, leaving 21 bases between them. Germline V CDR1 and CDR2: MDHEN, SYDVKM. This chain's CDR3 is CASSPFLRGAGGNTIYF. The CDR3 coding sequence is TGTGCCAGCAGTCCCTTCTTAAGGGGCGCAGGCGGAAACACCATATATTTT. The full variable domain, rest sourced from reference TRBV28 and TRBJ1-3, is DVKVTQSSRYLVKRTGEKVFLECVQDMDHENMFWYRQDPGLGLRLIYFSYDVKMKEKGDIPEGYSVSREKKERFSLILESASTNQTSMYLCASSPFLRGAGGNTIYFGEGSWLTVV.

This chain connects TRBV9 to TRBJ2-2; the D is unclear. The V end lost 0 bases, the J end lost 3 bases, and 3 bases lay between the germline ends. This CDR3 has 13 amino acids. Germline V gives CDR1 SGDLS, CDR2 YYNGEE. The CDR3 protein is CASSVVYTGELFF. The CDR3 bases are TGTGCCAGCAGCGTAGTCTACACCGGGGAGCTGTTTTTT.

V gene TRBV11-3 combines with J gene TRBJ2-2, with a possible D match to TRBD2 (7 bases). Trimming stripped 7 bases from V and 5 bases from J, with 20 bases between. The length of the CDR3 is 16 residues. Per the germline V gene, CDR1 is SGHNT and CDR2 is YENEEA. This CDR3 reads CASTPGRGRPTGELFF. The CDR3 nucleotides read TGTGCCAGCACCCCGGGGAGGGGGAGACCAACCGGGGAGCTGTTTTTT.

Here the CDR3 reads CASSLRIGDSGKAAETQYF. In DNA, the CDR3 is TGCGCCAGCAGCCTGCGAATCGGTGATAGCGGAAAGGCGGCGGAGACCCAGTACTTC. The chain uses TRBV4-1 and TRBJ2-5; D possibly corresponds to TRBD2 (6 bases). This CDR3 spans 19 amino acids. The germline CDR1 and CDR2 sequences are MGHRA and YSYEKL. V was pared by 4 bases and J by 5 bases, with 29 bases between.

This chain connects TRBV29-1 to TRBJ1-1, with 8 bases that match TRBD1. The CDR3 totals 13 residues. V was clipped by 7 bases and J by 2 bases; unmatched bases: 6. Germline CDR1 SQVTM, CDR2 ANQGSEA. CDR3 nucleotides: TGCAGCGCCGGACAGGGAATTAACACTGAAGCTTTCTTT. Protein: CSAGQGINTEAFF.

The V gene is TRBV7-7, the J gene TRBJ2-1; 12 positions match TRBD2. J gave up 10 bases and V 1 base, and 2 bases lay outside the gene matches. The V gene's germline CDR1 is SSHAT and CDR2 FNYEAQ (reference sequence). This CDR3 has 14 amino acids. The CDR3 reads CASSLDTSGREQFF. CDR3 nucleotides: TGTGCCAGCAGCTTAGATACTAGCGGGAGGGAGCAGTTCTTC.

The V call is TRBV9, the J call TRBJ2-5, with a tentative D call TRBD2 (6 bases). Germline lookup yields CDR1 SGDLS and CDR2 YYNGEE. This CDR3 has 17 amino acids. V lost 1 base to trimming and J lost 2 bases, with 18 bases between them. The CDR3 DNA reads TGTGCCAGCAGCGTAACTCCTGCCGGGGGAGAACAAGAGACCCAGTACTTC. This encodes CASSVTPAGGEQETQYF.

CDR3 in amino acids: CASSREPLPSGNTIYF. CDR3 DNA sequence: TGTGCCAGCAGCCGTGAGCCTTTGCCCTCTGGAAACACCATATATTTT. The rearrangement uses TRBV4-2 and TRBJ1-3; D not certain. CDR3 length: 16 residues. V gave up 4 bases and J gave up 0 bases, with 13 bases separating them. From germline, CDR1 is LGHNA and CDR2 YNFKEQ.

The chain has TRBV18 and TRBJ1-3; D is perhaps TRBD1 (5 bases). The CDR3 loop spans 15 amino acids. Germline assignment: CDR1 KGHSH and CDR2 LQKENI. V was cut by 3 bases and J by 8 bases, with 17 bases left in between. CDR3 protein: CASSPAIGRADTIYF. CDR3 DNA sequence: TGTGCCAGCTCACCCGCGATTGGCAGGGCGGACACCATATATTTT. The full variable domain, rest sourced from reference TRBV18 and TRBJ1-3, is NAGVMQNPRHLVRRRGQEARLRCSPMKGHSHVYWYRQLPEEGLKFMVYLQKENIIDESGMPKERFSAEFPKEGPSILRIQQVVRGDSAAYFCASSPAIGRADTIYFGEGSWLTVV.

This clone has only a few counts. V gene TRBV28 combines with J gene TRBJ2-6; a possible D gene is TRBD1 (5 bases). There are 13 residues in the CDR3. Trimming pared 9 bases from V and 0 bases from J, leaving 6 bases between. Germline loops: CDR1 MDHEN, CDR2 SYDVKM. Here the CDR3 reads CASDSSGANVLTF. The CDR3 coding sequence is TGTGCCAGTGACAGCTCTGGGGCCAACGTCCTGACTTTC.

CDR3 protein: CASSIWGTGGEKLFF. The CDR3 DNA reads TGTGCCAGTAGTATTTGGGGGACAGGGGGTGAAAAACTGTTTTTT. The genes are TRBV19 and TRBJ1-4, with 11 bases lining up with TRBD1. CDR3 length: 15 amino acids. V trimming: 3 bases; J trimming: 7 bases; junction bases outside the gene matches: 4. Germline CDR1 and CDR2: LNHDA and SQIVND (reference sequence).

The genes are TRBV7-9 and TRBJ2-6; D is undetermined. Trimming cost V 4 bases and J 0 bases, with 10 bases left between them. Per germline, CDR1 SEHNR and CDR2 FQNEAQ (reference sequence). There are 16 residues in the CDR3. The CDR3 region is CASSSLFISGANVLTF. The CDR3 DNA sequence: TGTGCCAGCAGCTCGTTGTTTATCTCTGGGGCCAACGTCCTGACTTTC.

The CDR3 reads CASSGGLVGANEQFF. For the CDR3, the DNA is TGTGCCAGCAGCGGGGGACTAGTCGGAGCAAATGAGCAGTTCTTC. The chain uses TRBV7-9 and TRBJ2-1; 8 bases align to TRBD2. The CDR3 loop spans 15 amino acids. The germline V gene has CDR1 SEHNR and CDR2 FQNEAQ (reference sequence). V was clipped by 5 bases and J by 7 bases; unmatched bases: 10.

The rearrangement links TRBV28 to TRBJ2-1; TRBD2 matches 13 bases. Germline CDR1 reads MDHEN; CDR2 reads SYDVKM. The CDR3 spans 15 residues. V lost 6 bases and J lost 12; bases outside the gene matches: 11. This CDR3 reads CASRLGTSGVHGQFF. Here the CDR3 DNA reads TGTGCCAGCAGGCTAGGGACTAGCGGGGTCCACGGGCAGTTCTTC.

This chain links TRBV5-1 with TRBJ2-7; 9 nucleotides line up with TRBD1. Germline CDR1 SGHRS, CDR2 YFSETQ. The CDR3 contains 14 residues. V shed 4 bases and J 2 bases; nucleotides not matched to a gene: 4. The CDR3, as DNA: TGCGCCAGCAGCCGGGGACAGGGCCCCTACGAGCAGTACTTC. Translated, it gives CASSRGQGPYEQYF.

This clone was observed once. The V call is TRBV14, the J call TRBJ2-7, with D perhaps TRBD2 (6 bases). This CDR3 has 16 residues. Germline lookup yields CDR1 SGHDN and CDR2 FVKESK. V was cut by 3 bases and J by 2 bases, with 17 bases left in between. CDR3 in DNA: TGTGCCAGCAGCCAGCGGGGCCGCGGAAGTGCCTACGAGCAGTACTTC. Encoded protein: CASSQRGRGSAYEQYF. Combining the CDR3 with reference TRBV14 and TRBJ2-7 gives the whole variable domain EAGVTQFPSHSVIEKGQTVTLRCDPISGHDNLYWYRRVMGKEIKFLLHFVKESKQDESGMPNNRFLAERTGGTYSTLKVQPAELEDSGVYFCASSQRGRGSAYEQYFGPGTRLTVT.